The 13 T cell receptor beta chains given below trace back to one sample, sequenced in a study of blood T cells in healthy people across ages. A J-beta primer mix and a sample-barcoded 5' primer were used in a second PCR of about 7 to 12 cycles. In TCRdb, the 5' RACE reads were re-called with MiXCR into one record per CDR3 protein. The top ten hold about 11% of the sample, which has about 1.6 million distinct CDR3 sequences, roughly 32% seen once. Source material: blood. These receptors all come from a woman in her thirties in good health.

This clonotype was found a few times. J is TRBJ2-7 and V is TRBV7-6; TRBD2 agrees at 13 bases. This CDR3 has 16 amino acids. With V trimmed by 0 bases and J by 3 bases, 2 bases remained unmatched. Germline CDR1 is SGHVS and CDR2 is FNYEAQ. The CDR3 nucleotides read TGTGCCAGCAGCTTAGCGACTAGCGGGGGGTTCTACGAGCAGTACTTC. Residues: CASSLATSGGFYEQYF.

This clonotype was recorded at least ten times. This sequence joins TRBV12-3 or TRBV12-4 and TRBJ2-3; possibly TRBD1 for D (5 bases). The CDR3 is made up of 12 amino acids. V was shortened by 5 bases and J by 6 bases, with 9 bases between the two germline ends. This chain's CDR3 is CASSAGLDTQYF. The CDR3 coding sequence is TGTGCCAGCAGTGCAGGGTTGGATACGCAGTATTTT.

This clonotype has just a few counts. The chain carries TRBV6-6 and TRBJ1-6; TRBD1 is a possible D gene (5 bases). CDR3 size: 14 residues. Trimming pared 0 bases from V and 10 bases from J, leaving 10 bases between. Germline V gives CDR1 MNHNY, CDR2 SVGAGI (reference sequence). CDR3 amino acids: CASSYSNSGSPLHF. In nucleotides, the CDR3 is TGTGCCAGCAGTTACTCGAATTCAGGGTCACCCCTCCACTTT.

This chain links TRBV20-1 with TRBJ1-1, with D unresolved. The CDR3 contains 14 residues. Deletions cut 6 bases from V and 5 bases from J, with 19 bases between. Per germline, CDR1 DFQATT and CDR2 SNEGSKA (reference sequence). CDR3 nucleotides: TGCAGTGCCCGCCGCGACCCTACGCGGACTGAAGCTTTCTTT. Its translation: CSARRDPTRTEAFF.

This sequence joins TRBV9 and TRBJ2-3; 11 positions agree with TRBD1. J gave up 5 bases and V 4 bases, and 6 bases lay outside the gene matches. Germline assignment: CDR1 SGDLS and CDR2 YYNGEE. There are 15 residues in the CDR3. The CDR3 nucleotides are TGTGCCAGCAGCCAAGGACAGGGGGCGATAGATACGCAGTATTTT. This codes for CASSQGQGAIDTQYF.

The gene calls are TRBV11-1 and TRBJ2-1; no clear D gene. Between the trimmed V and J ends, which lost 5 bases and 1 base, there was a span of 12 bases. This CDR3 spans 15 amino acids. Per germline, CDR1 SGHAT and CDR2 FQDESV (reference sequence). The CDR3 here is CASSAGPQSYNEQFF. CDR3 coding DNA: TGTGCCAGCAGCGCAGGTCCCCAATCCTACAATGAGCAGTTCTTC. Supplemented by reference TRBV11-1 and TRBJ2-1, the full variable domain reads EAEVAQSPRYKITEKSQAVAFWCDPISGHATLYWYRQILGQGPELLVQFQDESVVDDSQLPKDRFSAERLKGVDSTLKIQPAELGDSAMYLCASSAGPQSYNEQFFGPGTRLTVL.

This clonotype was counted only a few times. The chain links TRBV29-1 to TRBJ2-5; 9 bases agree with TRBD1. The length of the CDR3 is 12 residues. From germline, CDR1 is SQVTM and CDR2 ANQGSEA. The J segment lost 3 bases and the V segment lost 7 bases, leaving 3 bases of the junction unmatched. The chain's CDR3 is CSARQGEETQYF. CDR3 DNA sequence: TGCAGCGCCCGACAGGGGGAAGAGACCCAGTACTTC.

CDR3 coding DNA: TGTGCCAGCAGCGACGATCCGGGACTTCGAGGGTGGGAGCTGTTTTTT. This codes for CASSDDPGLRGWELFF. V usage is TRBV9 and J usage is TRBJ2-2; D may be TRBD2 (6 bases). The CDR3 runs to 16 residues. Trimming cost V 3 bases and J 9 bases, with 21 bases left between them. The germline CDR1 and CDR2 sequences are SGDLS and YYNGEE.

The table lists this clonotype with a few counts. The gene calls are TRBV29-1 and TRBJ1-1; no clear D gene. Germline loops: CDR1 SQVTM, CDR2 ANQGSEA. V lost 4 bases and J lost 6, with 21 bases in between. CDR3 length: 15 residues. The CDR3 coding sequence is TGCAGCGTTGGTGTCGCGTCTCACTCAATGCCTGAAGCTTTCTTT. Encoded protein: CSVGVASHSMPEAFF.

The V gene is TRBV7-9, the J gene TRBJ2-7, with TRBD2 matching over 11 bases. Germline-derived CDR1 and CDR2 are SEHNR and FQNEAQ (reference sequence). This CDR3 region has 17 residues. The ends lost 1 base at V and 2 bases at J; junction bases unmatched: 7. CDR3 amino acids: CASSLGGRLAGPYEQYF. CDR3 bases: TGTGCCAGCAGCTTAGGCGGGAGACTAGCGGGACCCTACGAGCAGTACTTC.

This clonotype has a handful of counts. J is TRBJ2-7 and V is TRBV4-1; 7 positions match TRBD1. CDR1 is MGHRA, CDR2 YSYEKL, per germline. This CDR3 comprises 15 residues. The V and J ends lost 0 bases and 2 bases, in that order; junction bases with no gene match: 4. This chain's CDR3 is CASSQEIDRAYEQYF. CDR3 nucleotide sequence: TGCGCCAGCAGCCAAGAAATAGACAGGGCCTACGAGCAGTACTTC.

The CDR3 sequence is CASSLEGLGANVLTF. The CDR3 DNA reads TGTGCCAGCAGCTTAGAAGGTTTGGGGGCCAACGTCCTGACTTTC. The chain links TRBV5-8 to TRBJ2-6; D is unresolved. This CDR3 is 15 amino acids long. Germline V lookup: CDR1 SGHTS, CDR2 YDEGEE. The V and J ends lost 2 bases and 4 bases respectively, with 10 bases between them.

The rearrangement links TRBV2 to TRBJ1-2; a possible D gene is TRBD1 (5 bases). The CDR3 spans 15 residues. The germline V gene encodes CDR1 SNHLY and CDR2 FYNNEI. V dropped 5 bases and J dropped 6 bases, with 19 bases sitting between them. This CDR3 is CASSLNRGGKDGYTF. CDR3 coding DNA: TGTGCCAGCAGTCTCAATCGGGGGGGAAAAGATGGCTACACCTTC.